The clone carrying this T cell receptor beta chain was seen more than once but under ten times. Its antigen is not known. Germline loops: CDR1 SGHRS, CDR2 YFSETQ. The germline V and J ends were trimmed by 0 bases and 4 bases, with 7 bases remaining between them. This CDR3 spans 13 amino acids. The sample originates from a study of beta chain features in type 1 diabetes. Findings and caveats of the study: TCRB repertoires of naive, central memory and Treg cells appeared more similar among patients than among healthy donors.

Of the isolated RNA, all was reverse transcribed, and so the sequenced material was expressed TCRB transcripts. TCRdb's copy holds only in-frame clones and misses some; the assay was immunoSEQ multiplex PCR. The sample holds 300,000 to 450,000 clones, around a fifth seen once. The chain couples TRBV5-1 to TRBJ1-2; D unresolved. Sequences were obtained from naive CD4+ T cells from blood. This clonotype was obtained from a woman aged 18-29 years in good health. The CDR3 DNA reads TGCGCCAGCAGCTTGGATTGGGCCTATGGCTACACCTTC. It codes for CASSLDWAYGYTF.